The next 10 T cell receptor beta chains were all read from a single sample in a study of shared clonotypes between healthy human individuals. Profiled with immunoSEQ multiplex PCR; TCRdb holds only in-frame clones, not every one. The table shows about 800,000 clones, with about 96% occurring only once. Naive CD8 cells were CD45RO-negative, positively selected for CCR7, excluding terminally differentiated effector memory CD45RA+ cells. Source material: naive CD8+ T cells sorted from blood. All receptors come from a man aged 30 to 45 in good health.

The chain is built from TRBV11-3 and TRBJ2-5, with 9 nucleotides matching TRBD1. V lost 5 bases and J lost 2; bases outside the gene matches: 9. Germline values: CDR1 SGHNT, CDR2 YENEEA. The CDR3 has 16 amino acids. The CDR3 DNA follows: TGTGCCAGCAGCCCCCACGGGACAGGGTATCAAGAGACCCAGTACTTC. The encoded protein is CASSPHGTGYQETQYF.

The genes are TRBV4-1 and TRBJ2-7, with 12 bases fitting TRBD2. The V segment lost 4 bases and the J segment 2 bases; nucleotides outside the gene matches: 3. Germline V lookup: CDR1 MGHRA, CDR2 YSYEKL. The CDR3 spans 15 residues. In DNA form, the CDR3 reads TGCGCCAGCAGCCTCGCTAGCGGGAGGGCCTACGAGCAGTACTTC. This translates into CASSLASGRAYEQYF.

The chain links TRBV29-1 to TRBJ2-7, with a weak D call TRBD1 (5 bases). Germline-derived CDR1 and CDR2 are SQVTM and ANQGSEA. With 7 bases removed from V and 2 bases from J, the gap between germline ends came to 18 bases. The CDR3 contains 14 residues. Here the CDR3 DNA reads TGCAGCGCAAGCAGGGTGAGTTCGACCTACGAGCAGTACTTC. This sequence encodes CSASRVSSTYEQYF.

The chain is built from TRBV5-6 and TRBJ1-1; possibly TRBD1 for D (6 bases). There are 15 residues in the CDR3. From germline, CDR1 is SGHDT and CDR2 YYEEEE. V was shortened by 4 bases and J by 3 bases, with 16 bases between the two germline ends. DNA for the CDR3: TGTGCCAGCAGCGGTGTGCCAGGGGCTTACACTGAAGCTTTCTTT. Translating gives CASSGVPGAYTEAFF.

The gene calls are TRBV6-1 and TRBJ2-1; tentatively, D is TRBD1 (5 bases). This CDR3 region has 15 residues. The germline CDR1 and CDR2 sequences are MNHNS and SASEGT. Trimming removed 6 bases from V and 0 bases from J, with 12 bases in between. The CDR3 nucleotides are TGTGCCAGCAGACTAAGACAGAGCTCCTACAATGAGCAGTTCTTC. Its protein is CASRLRQSSYNEQFF.

The chain couples TRBV11-2 to TRBJ2-7; perhaps D is TRBD1 or TRBD2 (5 bases each). This CDR3 contains 14 residues. Germline CDR1 reads SGHAT; CDR2 reads FQNNGV. Trimming pared 4 bases from V and 2 bases from J, leaving 12 bases between. CDR3 loop: CASSSGTQTYEQYF. Here the CDR3 DNA reads TGTGCCAGCAGCTCGGGGACGCAGACCTACGAGCAGTACTTC.

The J gene is TRBJ2-1, the V gene TRBV7-9; 14 nucleotides line up with TRBD2. The CDR3 covers 16 residues. V lost 1 base to trimming and J lost 10 bases; unmatched junction nucleotides: 6. CDR1 is SEHNR and CDR2 is FQNEAQ in the germline V gene (reference sequence). The CDR3 region is CASSLVMTSGRGEQFF. The DNA for the CDR3 is TGTGCCAGCAGCTTAGTTATGACTAGCGGGAGGGGGGAGCAGTTCTTC.

The gene calls are TRBV7-6 and TRBJ1-1; D unclear. The V and J ends lost 5 bases and 1 base respectively, with 11 bases between them. This CDR3 spans 14 amino acids. CDR1 is SGHVS, CDR2 FNYEAQ, per germline. The DNA for the CDR3 is TGTGCCAGCAGCCCGTATTCTGGGAACACTGAAGCTTTCTTT. Translated: CASSPYSGNTEAFF.

V and J are TRBV5-5 and TRBJ1-2; maybe TRBD1 (5 bases). V was clipped by 4 bases and J by 2 bases, with 21 bases between them. The CDR3 is made up of 17 amino acids. Germline CDR1 reads SGHKS; CDR2 reads YYEKEE (reference sequence). DNA for the CDR3: TGTGCCAGCAGCCTCGGGGCAGCCCGAAGGGTGAACTATGGCTACACCTTC. Translation gives CASSLGAARRVNYGYTF.

V and J are TRBV5-1 and TRBJ1-1, with 8 nucleotides matching TRBD1. This CDR3 spans 17 amino acids. Germline-derived CDR1 and CDR2 are SGHRS and YFSETQ. V shed 2 bases and J 3 bases; nucleotides not matched to a gene: 12. The CDR3 sequence is CASSFGQGHARYTEAFF. The CDR3 bases are TGCGCCAGCAGCTTCGGACAGGGACATGCTCGGTACACTGAAGCTTTCTTT.